A single sample gave rise to the 12 T cell receptor beta chains below, sequenced in a study of technical replicates of blood from four donors. Data came from immunoSEQ multiplex PCR; TCRdb stores just in-frame clones and leaves some out. The sample includes 91,000 or so clones, about 95% of them seen just once. The sequencing sample was made of T cells isolated from PBMCs. These TCRs come from a human donor in good health.

The genes are TRBV19 and TRBJ2-7; D perhaps matches TRBD1 (5 bases). Trimming cost V 3 bases and J 0 bases, with 18 bases left between them. Per germline, CDR1 LNHDA and CDR2 SQIVND (reference sequence). CDR3 length: 17 amino acids. The CDR3 DNA follows: TGTGCCAGTAGTATCCTGTTCCGGCAGGGCCGCTCCTACGAGCAGTACTTC. Amino acids: CASSILFRQGRSYEQYF.

The chain recombines TRBV9 with TRBJ2-3; a weak D match, TRBD1 (5 bases). Germline CDR1 SGDLS, CDR2 YYNGEE. This CDR3 has 14 residues. Trimming stripped 0 bases from V and 5 bases from J, with 10 bases between. CDR3 residues: CASSVGAGIDTQYF. CDR3 DNA sequence: TGTGCCAGCAGCGTAGGGGCAGGGATAGATACGCAGTATTTT.

The chain couples TRBV6-1 to TRBJ1-2; D perhaps matches TRBD1 (6 bases). Germline lookup yields CDR1 MNHNS and CDR2 SASEGT. There are 13 residues in the CDR3. V was trimmed by 3 bases and J by 3 bases, leaving 8 bases between them. As DNA, the CDR3 is TGTGCCAGCAGTGAGGCAGGGGACTATGGCTACACCTTC. As protein: CASSEAGDYGYTF.

V usage is TRBV7-9 and J usage is TRBJ2-5; D is perhaps TRBD1 (6 bases). Between the trimmed V and J ends, which lost 2 bases and 8 bases, there was a span of 12 bases. Germline CDR1 SEHNR, CDR2 FQNEAQ (reference sequence). The CDR3 loop spans 13 amino acids. CDR3: CASSLLYRETQYF. The CDR3 nucleotides are TGTGCCAGCAGCTTATTATACAGGGAAACCCAGTACTTC.

The rearrangement links TRBV7-8 to TRBJ2-5; D possibly corresponds to TRBD2 (6 bases). The CDR3 extends over 16 amino acids. Germline CDR1 reads SGHVS; CDR2 reads FQNEAQ. Trimming shortened V by 7 bases and J by 2 bases, and 20 bases separated the two germline ends. CDR3 loop: CASILTGTPVQETQYF. In DNA form, the CDR3 reads TGTGCCAGCATCCTCACCGGGACTCCAGTGCAAGAGACCCAGTACTTC. The complete variable domain, with remaining parts taken from reference TRBV7-8 and TRBJ2-5, reads GAGVSQSPRYKVAKRGQDVALRCDPISGHVSLFWYQQALGQGPEFLTYFQNEAQLDKSGLPSDRFFAERPEGSVSTLKIQRTQQEDSAVYLCASILTGTPVQETQYFGPGTRLLVL.

The V call is TRBV6-5, the J call TRBJ1-5; 9 bases fit TRBD1. The V and J ends lost 5 bases and 5 bases, in that order; junction bases with no gene match: 1. Germline lookup yields CDR1 MNHEY and CDR2 SVGAGI. The CDR3 has 13 residues. The CDR3 sequence is CASSTGGYQPQHF. As DNA, the CDR3 is TGTGCCAGCAGTACAGGGGGCTATCAGCCCCAGCATTTT.

The chain links TRBV18 to TRBJ1-5, with D possibly being TRBD1 (5 bases). CDR3 size: 15 residues. Germline assignment: CDR1 KGHSH and CDR2 LQKENI. The V end lost 1 base, the J end lost 3 bases, and 10 bases lay between the germline ends. The CDR3: CASSPLTGANQPQHF. As DNA, the CDR3 is TGTGCCAGCTCACCACTTACAGGAGCCAATCAGCCCCAGCATTTT.

V usage is TRBV9 and J usage is TRBJ2-1; D uncertain. Per germline, CDR1 SGDLS and CDR2 YYNGEE. The CDR3 covers 14 residues. Trimming shortened V by 2 bases and J by 2 bases, and 8 bases separated the two germline ends. CDR3 amino acids: CASSVQVTYNEQFF. CDR3 nucleotide sequence: TGTGCCAGCAGCGTTCAGGTAACCTACAATGAGCAGTTCTTC. Together with reference TRBV9 and TRBJ2-1, the CDR3 gives the full variable domain: DSGVTQTPKHLITATGQRVTLRCSPRSGDLSVYWYQQSLDQGLQFLIQYYNGEERAKGNILERFSAQQFPDLHSELNLSSLELGDSALYFCASSVQVTYNEQFFGPGTRLTVL.

The chain carries TRBV30 and TRBJ2-7, with a weak D call TRBD1 (6 bases). CDR1 and CDR2 (germline): GTSNPN, SVGIG (reference sequence). CDR3 size: 13 residues. V shed 3 bases and J shed 6 bases, with 15 bases lying between them. CDR3 protein: CAWSTIRGSEQYF. The DNA of the CDR3 is TGTGCCTGGAGCACAATAAGGGGGTCCGAGCAGTACTTC. Full variable domain (missing parts from reference TRBV30 and TRBJ2-7): SQTIHQWPATLVQPVGSPLSLECTVEGTSNPNLYWYRQAAGRGLQLLFYSVGIGQISSEVPQNLSASRPQDRQFILSSKKLLLSDSGFYLCAWSTIRGSEQYFGPGTRLTVT.

The chain has TRBV23-1 and TRBJ2-7, with D possibly being TRBD2 (6 bases). TRBV23-1 qualifies as an ORF whose function is uncertain. This CDR3 spans 16 amino acids. Trimming pared 0 bases from V and 3 bases from J, leaving 15 bases between. CDR3 sequence: CASSQSGGKRNYEQYF. CDR3 nucleotide sequence: TGCGCCAGCAGTCAATCTGGGGGGAAGAGGAACTACGAGCAGTACTTC.

The CDR3 reads CASSAESGFHEQFF. The CDR3 nucleotides are TGTGCCAGCAGCGCCGAATCAGGATTTCATGAGCAGTTCTTC. V is TRBV27 and J is TRBJ2-1; no clear D. The CDR3 totals 14 residues. Germline V gene sequence: CDR1 MNHEY, CDR2 SMNVEV (reference sequence). Trimming left V 6 bases short and J 8 bases short, with 17 bases between.

This clone occurred a few times. The rearrangement uses TRBV30 and TRBJ1-1; 7 positions agree with TRBD1. CDR1 GTSNPN and CDR2 SVGIG come from the germline V gene (reference sequence). The length of the CDR3 is 14 residues. V gave up 1 base and J gave up 1 base; unmatched junction bases: 3. This chain's CDR3 is CAWSDWDRNTEAFF. Here the CDR3 DNA reads TGTGCCTGGAGTGACTGGGACAGGAACACTGAAGCTTTCTTT.